The clone carrying this T cell receptor (beta chain) was picked up many times. A library of TCRbeta sequences, prepared with unique molecular identifiers, was generated. TCRdb re-derived calls from the PCR reads in MiXCR, one entry per CDR3 protein. The repertoire consists of about 490,000 distinct CDR3 sequences, with roughly a tenth occurring once and the leading ten covering around 2%. The germline V and J ends were trimmed by 1 base and 4 bases, with 11 bases remaining between them. This CDR3 comprises 15 residues. CDR1 is MDHEN, CDR2 SYDVKM, per germline. The source of the sample is a study of T-cell reconstitution after alpha-beta-depleted transplantation in children.

The sequenced sample was PBMCs, obtained before TCRalphabeta/CD19-depleted stem cell transplant. The chain combines TRBV28 with TRBJ2-1, with TRBD2 as a possible D gene (5 bases). This clonotype was sampled from a child aged 2-15 years with inherited bone marrow failure, due to receive a stem cell transplant. The DNA for the CDR3 is TGTGCCAGCAGTTTATTGCGACTAACTTACAATGAGCAGTTCTTC. Translated: CASSLLRLTYNEQFF. The full variable domain, with the rest looked up from reference TRBV28 and TRBJ2-1, is DVKVTQSSRYLVKRTGEKVFLECVQDMDHENMFWYRQDPGLGLRLIYFSYDVKMKEKGDIPEGYSVSREKKERFSLILESASTNQTSMYLCASSLLRLTYNEQFFGPGTRLTVL.